The clone carrying this TCR beta chain has at least ten counts. All donors were healthy, and all were Caucasian. The data are from a study of identical twins. After template switching added a universal primer site, the resulting cDNA carried unique molecular identifiers. TCRdb called the 5' RACE reads again in MiXCR, with one record for every CDR3 protein. The table shows about 200,000 distinct CDR3 sequences, with roughly 15% occurring only once. This same sample was also taken into another study, of T cells expressing NK-cell markers. That source notes: TCR beta repertoires came from sorted CD3+CD56+NKG2C+, CD3+CD56+NKG2C- and CD3+CD56-NKG2C+ T cells. Specificity for HCMV among expanded NKG2C+ T cell clones was not established.

Sequencing was performed on CD8+ T cells sorted from blood. The sequence was obtained from a woman aged 18-35 years in good health.

The CDR3 DNA is TGTGCCAGCAGCTTAGGGCGGGGCGAGCAGTACTTC. Protein: CASSLGRGEQYF. The chain links TRBV5-6 to TRBJ2-7; TRBD2 is a possible D gene (6 bases). The germline CDR1 and CDR2 sequences are SGHDT and YYEEEE. V lost 2 bases, J lost 6 bases, and 9 bases lay in between. The CDR3 extends over 12 amino acids.